Presented here are 16 T cell receptor beta chains from one specimen sequenced in a study of T cell responses to AZD1222 COVID-19 vaccine. Sequencing used immunoSEQ multiplex PCR; TCRdb keeps in-frame clones, though not all of them. The data contain tens of thousands of clones, 88% of them singletons. The sequencing used peripheral blood, collected 28 days after the second AZD1222 dose. The source is an adult who received the AZD1222 COVID-19 vaccine.

This chain links TRBV7-2 with TRBJ1-2; D unclear. V lost 5 bases and J 8 bases, leaving 18 bases between the germline ends. Germline V gene lookup returns CDR1 SGHTA and CDR2 FQGNSA. The CDR3 consists of 14 residues. The CDR3 sequence: CASSLMSGSDGYTF. The CDR3 coding sequence is TGTGCCAGCAGCCTGATGTCAGGAAGCGACGGCTACACCTTC.

The gene calls are TRBV28 and TRBJ1-5, with TRBD1 as a possible D gene (5 bases). Germline V gene sequence: CDR1 MDHEN, CDR2 SYDVKM. This CDR3 has 15 residues. V was cut by 6 bases and J by 0 bases, with 12 bases left in between. The CDR3 spells CASRDAGGSNQPQHF. The DNA for the CDR3 is TGTGCCAGCAGGGACGCCGGGGGTAGCAATCAGCCCCAGCATTTT. The complete variable domain, with remaining parts taken from reference TRBV28 and TRBJ1-5, reads DVKVTQSSRYLVKRTGEKVFLECVQDMDHENMFWYRQDPGLGLRLIYFSYDVKMKEKGDIPEGYSVSREKKERFSLILESASTNQTSMYLCASRDAGGSNQPQHFGDGTRLSIL.

The genes are TRBV15 and TRBJ1-2; D perhaps matches TRBD1 (5 bases). This CDR3 region has 18 residues. Germline CDR1 is LNHNV and CDR2 is YYDKDF (reference sequence). The V end was cut by 0 bases, the J end by 5 bases, with 22 bases between. The CDR3: CATSRDFPWGTSDYGYTF. The CDR3 DNA sequence: TGTGCCACCAGCAGAGACTTTCCCTGGGGGACGTCGGATTATGGCTACACCTTC. Filled out from reference TRBV15 and TRBJ1-2, the complete variable domain reads DAMVIQNPRYQVTQFGKPVTLSCSQTLNHNVMYWYQQKSSQAPKLLFHYYDKDFNNEADTPDNFQSRRPNTSFCFLDIRSPGLGDTAMYLCATSRDFPWGTSDYGYTFGSGTRLTVV.

This chain uses TRBV19 with TRBJ2-1; 10 bases match TRBD2. There are 16 residues in the CDR3. V lost 1 base and J lost 3; bases outside the gene matches: 3. Germline loops: CDR1 LNHDA, CDR2 SQIVND (reference sequence). The CDR3 region is CASSIVRLAGYNEQFF. The CDR3 DNA sequence: TGTGCCAGTAGTATAGTACGACTAGCGGGCTACAATGAGCAGTTCTTC.

CDR3: CASSQSTAYEQYF. The CDR3 DNA follows: TGTGCCAGCAGCCAATCGACTGCATACGAGCAGTACTTC. This rearrangement joins TRBV4-2 to TRBJ2-7; D is unresolved. This CDR3 has 13 residues. V was pared by 2 bases and J by 4 bases, with 9 bases between. Germline values: CDR1 LGHNA, CDR2 YNFKEQ.

V is TRBV7-8 and J is TRBJ2-2, with 7 bases identical to TRBD1. V was pared by 2 bases and J by 3 bases, with 6 bases of the junction left unmatched. The CDR3 has 16 residues. Germline CDR1 is SGHVS and CDR2 is FQNEAQ. The CDR3 nucleotides read TGTGCCAGCAGCTTAAGGGACAGAGGTTACACCGGGGAGCTGTTTTTT. It is translated as CASSLRDRGYTGELFF. Full variable domain (remainder filled in from reference TRBV7-8 and TRBJ2-2): GAGVSQSPRYKVAKRGQDVALRCDPISGHVSLFWYQQALGQGPEFLTYFQNEAQLDKSGLPSDRFFAERPEGSVSTLKIQRTQQEDSAVYLCASSLRDRGYTGELFFGEGSRLTVL.

This chain uses TRBV4-1 with TRBJ1-1; D is undetermined. Germline values: CDR1 MGHRA, CDR2 YSYEKL. This CDR3 has 13 residues. The ends were cut back, 1 base at V and 5 bases at J, with 8 bases in the middle. The CDR3 region has the DNA TGCGCCAGCAGCCAAGTAGCAAGAACTGAAGCTTTCTTT. Translating gives CASSQVARTEAFF.

The rearrangement joins TRBV5-1 to TRBJ1-2; 7 bases fit TRBD1. CDR3 length: 17 residues. In germline, CDR1 is SGHRS, CDR2 YFSETQ. V lost 0 bases and J lost 6; bases outside the gene matches: 14. CDR3 bases: TGCGCCAGCAGCTTGGGGTCAGGGGGGCGCCCCGTGAATGGCTACACCTTC. It yields the protein CASSLGSGGRPVNGYTF.

The chain employs TRBV3-1 (or the pseudogene TRBV3-2) and TRBJ2-5; D remains ambiguous. Trimming left V 4 bases short and J 4 bases short, with 10 bases between. CDR3 length: 13 residues. Germline values: CDR1 LGHDT, CDR2 YNNKEL (reference sequence). The CDR3 DNA reads as TGTGCCAGCAGCCCGTTCCGTCGAGAGACCCAGTACTTC. Translated: CASSPFRRETQYF.

V usage is TRBV19 and J usage is TRBJ1-5; no reliable D call. The germline V gene has CDR1 LNHDA and CDR2 SQIVND (reference sequence). The germline V and J ends were trimmed by 5 bases and 6 bases, with 17 bases remaining between them. The CDR3 has 15 amino acids. CDR3 DNA: TGTGCCAGTAGTCAACTTAGCGTTGAGGTTCAGCCCCAGCATTTT. Its translation is CASSQLSVEVQPQHF.

The chain combines TRBV2 with TRBJ2-1, with a possible D match to TRBD1 (5 bases). Germline CDR1 reads SNHLY; CDR2 reads FYNNEI. This CDR3 comprises 13 residues. Trimming shortened V by 4 bases and J by 4 bases, and 8 bases separated the two germline ends. Here the CDR3 DNA reads TGTGCCAGCAGTGGGACACCTTACAATGAGCAGTTCTTC. This sequence encodes CASSGTPYNEQFF.

The CDR3 coding sequence is TGTGCCAGTAGTATAGATACAGGCACAGATACGCAGTATTTT. It is translated as CASSIDTGTDTQYF. The chain has TRBV19 and TRBJ2-3; D remains ambiguous. The CDR3 has 14 residues. Trimming removed 0 bases from V and 1 base from J, with 5 bases in between. The germline V gene encodes CDR1 LNHDA and CDR2 SQIVND (reference sequence).

This sequence joins TRBV11-2 and TRBJ2-3; D is unclear. The V gene lost 2 bases and the J gene lost 0 bases, with 9 bases spanning the gap. The germline V gene has CDR1 SGHAT and CDR2 FQNNGV. The CDR3 sequence is 15 residues long. The CDR3 reads CASSLLRPSTDTQYF. In DNA, the CDR3 is TGTGCCAGCAGCTTATTACGACCCAGCACAGATACGCAGTATTTT.

This clone was recorded only once. CDR3 loop: CASNTGTGKEKLFF. In nucleotides, the CDR3 is TGTGCCAGTAATACCGGGACAGGGAAAGAAAAACTGTTTTTT. The chain has TRBV19 and TRBJ1-4, with TRBD1 matching 9 bases. Per the germline V gene, CDR1 is LNHDA and CDR2 is SQIVND (reference sequence). The CDR3 covers 14 residues. V shed 7 bases and J 8 bases; nucleotides not matched to a gene: 8.

This clone was counted once. The J gene is TRBJ2-1, the V gene TRBV6-5; 9 bases align to TRBD1. The ends lost 0 bases at V and 4 bases at J; junction bases unmatched: 1. The CDR3 has 15 amino acids. The germline V gene encodes CDR1 MNHEY and CDR2 SVGAGI. The CDR3 here is CASSYSDRGYNEQFF. CDR3 sequence (DNA): TGTGCCAGCAGTTACTCGGACAGGGGATACAATGAGCAGTTCTTC.

This clone was counted a single time. The chain uses TRBV3-1 (or the pseudogene TRBV3-2) and TRBJ2-5; TRBD2 might be the D (7 bases). Trimming removed 1 base from V and 6 bases from J, with 18 bases in between. The CDR3 contains 16 residues. Germline lookup yields CDR1 LGHDT and CDR2 YNNKEL (reference sequence). This CDR3 reads CASSQVQGGRRKTQYF. The CDR3 DNA reads as TGTGCCAGCAGCCAAGTACAGGGCGGGAGAAGGAAGACCCAGTACTTC.